What follows are 25 T cell receptor beta chains derived from one specimen sequenced in a study of T-cell reconstitution after alpha-beta-depleted transplantation in children. For TCRbeta, the library was prepared with unique molecular identifiers. TCRdb ran MiXCR on the PCR reads and lists one entry per CDR3 protein. The repertoire holds 250,000 to 350,000 distinct CDR3 sequences, 9.9% seen once, with over 9.5% in the top ten. Sequences were derived from PBMCs from the stem cell graft donor, sampled from the stem cell graft. Receptors originate from a human donor who donated a stem cell graft to a child with SCID.

About this clonotype itself: This may arise from a read error, as a much more abundant clone is one base away. The chain couples TRBV28 to TRBJ2-3; the D is unclear. The V gene's germline CDR1 is MDHEN and CDR2 SYDVKM. Trimming left V 6 bases short and J 2 bases short, with 15 bases between. The length of the CDR3 is 15 residues. CDR3 sequence: CASSTTIGYTDTQYF. The CDR3 DNA is TGTGCCAGCAGCACAACTATCGGATACACAGATACGCAGTATTTT. Based on the CDR3 plus reference TRBV28 and TRBJ2-3, the full variable domain is DVKVTQSSRYLVKRTGEKVFLECVQDMDHENMFWYRQDPGLGLRLIYFSYDVKMKEKGDIPEGYSVSREKKERFSLILESASTNQTSMYLCASSTTIGYTDTQYFGPGTRLTVL.

This clonotype was picked up many times. Its ends do not fully match the called genes, so a read error is possible. The chain recombines TRBV11-3 with TRBJ2-1; 8 bases fit TRBD1. Germline V gene sequence: CDR1 SGHNT, CDR2 YENEEA. This CDR3 comprises 14 residues. CDR3 coding DNA: TGTGCCAGCAGCGAAGGACAGGGTTATAGTGAGCAGTTATTC. This gives the protein CASSEGQGYSEQLF.

This clonotype appeared a few times. The V and J genes are TRBV20-1 and TRBJ1-2, with TRBD1 identical over 7 bases. Trimming removed 6 bases from V and 6 bases from J; junction bases left unmatched: 4. The CDR3 is made up of 11 amino acids. Germline V gene sequence: CDR1 DFQATT, CDR2 SNEGSKA (reference sequence). CDR3 sequence reads: CSARGTNGYTF. For the CDR3, the DNA is TGCAGTGCCAGGGGGACTAATGGCTACACCTTC.

The gene calls are TRBV7-6 and TRBJ1-1; D gene unclear. V was pared by 7 bases and J by 1 base, with 10 bases between. Germline lookup yields CDR1 SGHVS and CDR2 FNYEAQ. The CDR3 covers 13 residues. CDR3 nucleotide sequence: TGTGCCAGCACCCCGTGGGGGAACACTGAAGCTTTCTTT. It is translated as CASTPWGNTEAFF.

This sequence joins TRBV7-9 and TRBJ2-4; D gene ambiguous. Germline assignment: CDR1 SEHNR and CDR2 FQNEAQ (reference sequence). The CDR3 contains 11 residues. Trimming took off 3 bases at V and 5 bases at J, with 2 bases between the two ends. DNA for the CDR3: TGTGCCAGCAGCTTGGAAAACATTCAGTACTTC. Its translation: CASSLENIQYF.

In this sample, this clonotype turned up a few times. J is TRBJ2-1 and V is TRBV7-8; TRBD1 agrees at 9 bases. This CDR3 has 14 amino acids. The germline gives CDR1 SGHVS, CDR2 FQNEAQ. V lost 3 bases to trimming and J lost 9 bases; unmatched junction nucleotides: 6. The CDR3 region is CASSFGTGSSEQFF. The CDR3 DNA sequence: TGTGCCAGCAGCTTTGGGACAGGGAGCAGTGAGCAGTTCTTC.

The chain recombines TRBV5-1 with TRBJ2-3; 8 bases are a match to TRBD1. V lost 5 bases, J lost 4 bases, and 6 bases stayed unmatched. The CDR3 spans 14 residues. Per the germline V gene, CDR1 is SGHRS and CDR2 is YFSETQ. Here the CDR3 reads CASSKTGVADTQYF. The CDR3 region has the DNA TGCGCCAGCAGTAAGACAGGGGTGGCAGATACGCAGTATTTT.

This clonotype came up a few times. This chain connects TRBV20-1 to TRBJ2-7; D is possibly TRBD1 or TRBD2 (6 bases each). This CDR3 has 12 residues. V was pared by 4 bases and J by 4 bases, with 11 bases between. Germline CDR1 reads DFQATT; CDR2 reads SNEGSKA (reference sequence). The DNA for the CDR3 is TGCAGTGCTACAGGGGAGGCTTACGAGCAGTACTTC. Protein product: CSATGEAYEQYF.

The V and J genes are TRBV29-1 and TRBJ1-1; D unresolved. The CDR3 is 12 residues long. Per the germline V gene, CDR1 is SQVTM and CDR2 is ANQGSEA. V lost 3 bases, J lost 1 base, and 6 bases lay in between. The chain's CDR3 is CSVDDQNTEAFF. The CDR3, as DNA: TGCAGCGTTGACGACCAGAACACTGAAGCTTTCTTT.

Comments on this clonotype: With a much larger clone just one base away, this may be a read error. V usage is TRBV2 and J usage is TRBJ2-7; D possibly corresponds to TRBD1 (5 bases). This CDR3 is built from 12 residues. Trimming pared 9 bases from V and 3 bases from J, leaving 12 bases between. In germline, CDR1 is SNHLY, CDR2 FYNNEI. The CDR3 region is CARREQDYEQYF. The CDR3, as DNA: TGTGCCAGAAGAGAACAGGACTACGAGCAGTACTTC.

This clonotype was counted only a few times. This rearrangement joins TRBV7-9 to TRBJ1-1, with a tentative D call TRBD1 (5 bases). CDR3 length: 14 amino acids. The V end was cut by 7 bases, the J end by 0 bases, with 12 bases between. Germline V CDR1 and CDR2: SEHNR, FQNEAQ (reference sequence). The CDR3 region has the DNA TGTGCCAGCACCCCACGGGGGATGAACACTGAAGCTTTCTTT. It is translated as CASTPRGMNTEAFF.

The gene calls are TRBV7-8 and TRBJ1-5; tentatively, D is TRBD1 (6 bases). Germline V gives CDR1 SGHVS, CDR2 FQNEAQ. Trimming took 6 bases from V and 1 from J, leaving 13 bases between them. This CDR3 is built from 15 residues. DNA of the CDR3: TGTGCCAGCAGTACCGGACAGATAAGCAATCAGCCCCAGCATTTT. Amino acids: CASSTGQISNQPQHF.

This clonotype appeared many times. Germline and junction disagree at one end, which may indicate a read error. This chain links TRBV12-3 or TRBV12-4 with TRBJ1-2, with a possible D match to TRBD1 (6 bases). The CDR3 is 13 residues long. CDR3 amino acids: CASSLGGLYGYTF. In nucleotides, the CDR3 is TGTGCCAGCAGCTTAGGGGGACTCTATGGCTACACCTTC.

Many counts were recorded for this clonotype. The chain uses TRBV6-1 and TRBJ1-1; D gene ambiguous. Germline V CDR1 and CDR2: MNHNS, SASEGT. This CDR3 region has 15 residues. The V end was cut by 8 bases, the J end by 0 bases, with 16 bases between. CDR3 sequence: CASGAENIMNTEAFF. CDR3 DNA: TGTGCCAGCGGTGCAGAAAACATTATGAACACTGAAGCTTTCTTT.

The rearrangement joins TRBV20-1 to TRBJ2-5; 7 bases match TRBD2. With V trimmed by 6 bases and J by 2 bases, 6 bases remained unmatched. CDR1 is DFQATT, CDR2 SNEGSKA, per germline (reference sequence). The CDR3 sequence is 13 residues long. The CDR3 region has the DNA TGCAGTGCGGAAACTAGCGTTCAAGAGACCCAGTACTTC. It codes for CSAETSVQETQYF.

The V gene is TRBV5-1, the J gene TRBJ2-7; the match to TRBD2 covers 7 bases. With 2 bases clipped from V and 4 bases from J, the junction kept 6 bases outside the gene matches. Germline CDR1 is SGHRS and CDR2 is YFSETQ. The CDR3 has 14 residues. The CDR3 loop reads CASSFPGTMYEQYF. As DNA, the CDR3 is TGCGCCAGCAGCTTCCCCGGGACTATGTACGAGCAGTACTTC.

The V and J genes are TRBV12-3 or TRBV12-4 and TRBJ1-2, with a tentative D call TRBD1 (5 bases). CDR3 length: 13 residues. V was pared by 1 base and J by 4 bases, with 7 bases between. This CDR3 is CASSLGQPYGYTF. CDR3 bases: TGTGCCAGCAGTTTAGGACAGCCCTATGGCTACACCTTC.

This clonotype came up many times. This chain joins TRBV3-1 and TRBJ2-6, with a weak D call TRBD1 (6 bases). Looked up from germline, CDR1 is LGHDT and CDR2 is YNNKEL (reference sequence). V was trimmed by 4 bases and J by 2 bases, leaving 12 bases between them. This CDR3 contains 16 residues. This CDR3 is CASSPRAGAGANVLTF. As DNA, the CDR3 is TGTGCCAGCAGCCCTCGCGCAGGGGCTGGGGCCAACGTCCTGACTTTC. Supplemented by reference TRBV3-1 and TRBJ2-6, the full variable domain reads DTAVSQTPKYLVTQMGNDKSIKCEQNLGHDTMYWYKQDSKKFLKIMFSYNNKELIINETVPNRFSPKSPDKAHLNLHINSLELGDSAVYFCASSPRAGAGANVLTFGAGSRLTVL.

This chain links TRBV6-1 with TRBJ2-3; D perhaps matches TRBD1 (5 bases). The CDR3 length is 13 residues. The V and J ends lost 6 bases and 5 bases respectively, with 12 bases between them. CDR1 is MNHNS and CDR2 is SASEGT in the germline V gene. CDR3 loop: CASSPIRGDTQYF. The CDR3 nucleotides read TGTGCCAGCAGCCCCATTAGGGGAGATACGCAGTATTTT.

This chain connects TRBV5-1 to TRBJ2-1; D is perhaps TRBD2 (7 bases). The CDR3 consists of 15 residues. Germline CDR1 and CDR2: SGHRS and YFSETQ. Deletions cut 4 bases from V and 4 bases from J, with 15 bases between. CDR3 bases: TGCGCCAGCAGCCCGAGCGGGGACACATACAATGAGCAGTTCTTC. It specifies CASSPSGDTYNEQFF.

V and J are TRBV5-1 and TRBJ1-1; D is uncertain. Trimming left V 4 bases short and J 4 bases short, with 14 bases between. Germline CDR1 is SGHRS and CDR2 is YFSETQ. The CDR3 has 14 residues. Written as DNA, the CDR3 is TGCGCCAGCAGCATAGGACGGGATGGCACTGAAGCTTTCTTT. It is translated as CASSIGRDGTEAFF.

This clonotype has only a few counts. This chain joins TRBV12-3 or TRBV12-4 and TRBJ2-5; TRBD2 matches at 11 bases. The CDR3 has 16 amino acids. The V segment lost 4 bases and the J segment 1 base; nucleotides outside the gene matches: 5. The CDR3 sequence is CASSYLAGGAQETQYF. CDR3 DNA sequence: TGTGCCAGCAGTTACCTAGCGGGGGGTGCCCAAGAGACCCAGTACTTC.

This chain uses TRBV7-2 with TRBJ2-7; D perhaps matches TRBD2 (6 bases). Trimming left V 5 bases short and J 2 bases short, with 16 bases between. Germline CDR1 is SGHTA and CDR2 is FQGNSA. The CDR3 sequence is 15 residues long. CDR3 sequence (DNA): TGTGCCAGCAGCCAAGACGGGACTCCTACCTACGAGCAGTACTTC. This translates into CASSQDGTPTYEQYF.

This clonotype was counted only a few times. This chain links TRBV11-2 with TRBJ2-3; D perhaps matches TRBD2 (7 bases). The V end was cut by 0 bases, the J end by 5 bases, with 12 bases between. The CDR3 totals 15 residues. The germline V gene encodes CDR1 SGHAT and CDR2 FQNNGV. CDR3 loop: CASSLDGRGGDTQYF. CDR3 DNA sequence: TGTGCCAGCAGCTTAGATGGTAGGGGGGGAGATACGCAGTATTTT. Variable domain in full (rest from reference TRBV11-2 and TRBJ2-3): EAGVAQSPRYKIIEKRQSVAFWCNPISGHATLYWYQQILGQGPKLLIQFQNNGVVDDSQLPKDRFSAERLKGVDSTLKIQPAKLEDSAVYLCASSLDGRGGDTQYFGPGTRLTVL.

Ten or more counts support this clonotype. The chain carries TRBV15 and TRBJ2-1; D unclear. Trimming stripped 1 base from V and 9 bases from J, with 10 bases between. In germline, CDR1 is LNHNV, CDR2 YYDKDF (reference sequence). There are 13 residues in the CDR3. The CDR3 coding sequence is TGTGCCACCAGCAGAGCTACAATCCGTGAGCAGTTCTTC. Encoded protein: CATSRATIREQFF.